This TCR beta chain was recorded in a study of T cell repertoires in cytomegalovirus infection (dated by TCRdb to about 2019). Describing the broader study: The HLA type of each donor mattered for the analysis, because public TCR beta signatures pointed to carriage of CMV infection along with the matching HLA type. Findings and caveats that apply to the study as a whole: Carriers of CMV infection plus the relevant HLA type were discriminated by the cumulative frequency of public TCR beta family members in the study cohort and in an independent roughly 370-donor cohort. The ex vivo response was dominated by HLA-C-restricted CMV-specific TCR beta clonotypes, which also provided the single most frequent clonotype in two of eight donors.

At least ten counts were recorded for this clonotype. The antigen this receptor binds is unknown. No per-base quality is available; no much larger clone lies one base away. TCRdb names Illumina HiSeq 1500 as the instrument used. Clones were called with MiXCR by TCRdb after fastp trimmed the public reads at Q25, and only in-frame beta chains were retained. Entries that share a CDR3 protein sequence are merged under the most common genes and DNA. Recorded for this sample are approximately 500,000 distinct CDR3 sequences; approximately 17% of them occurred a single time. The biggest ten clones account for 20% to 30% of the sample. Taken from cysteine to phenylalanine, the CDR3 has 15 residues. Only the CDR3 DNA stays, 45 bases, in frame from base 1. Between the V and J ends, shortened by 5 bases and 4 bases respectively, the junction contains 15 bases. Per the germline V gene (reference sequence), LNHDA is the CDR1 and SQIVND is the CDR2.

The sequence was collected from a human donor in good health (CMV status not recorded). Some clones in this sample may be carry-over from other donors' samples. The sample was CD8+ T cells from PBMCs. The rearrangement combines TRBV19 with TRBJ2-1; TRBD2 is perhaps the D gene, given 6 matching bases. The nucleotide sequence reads TGTGCCAGTAGTGAGTCGGGACTTGGTTACAATGAGCAGTTCTTC. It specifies CASSESGLGYNEQFF.